The 28 T cell receptor beta chains given below trace back to one sample, sequenced in a study of siplizumab effects on memory and regulatory T cells. Method: immunoSEQ multiplex PCR; TCRdb's copy keeps in-frame clones and lacks some. This repertoire shows around 94,000 clones, about 94% found once; its top ten account for roughly 1.1%. Sequenced material: CD4+ T cells sorted from blood. The receptor set was obtained from a human donor in good health.

The chain joins TRBV6-5 to TRBJ2-1, with 7 bases lining up with TRBD1. The CDR3 contains 14 residues. Unmatched junction bases numbered 0, after V lost 2 bases and J lost 2 bases. Germline CDR1 is MNHEY and CDR2 is SVGAGI. CDR3 residues: CASSYGTAYNEQFF. In DNA, the CDR3 is TGTGCCAGCAGTTACGGGACAGCCTACAATGAGCAGTTCTTC.

The chain employs TRBV18 and TRBJ1-4, with unresolved D. Germline lookup yields CDR1 KGHSH and CDR2 LQKENI. Trimming stripped 2 bases from V and 5 bases from J, with 15 bases between. The CDR3 is made up of 16 amino acids. The CDR3 nucleotides are TGTGCCAGCTCACCAGATTTTCACAGACTAAATGAAAAACTGTTTTTT. As protein: CASSPDFHRLNEKLFF.

The chain couples TRBV5-1 to TRBJ1-2; tentatively, D is TRBD1 (5 bases). Germline V lookup: CDR1 SGHRS, CDR2 YFSETQ. This CDR3 spans 13 amino acids. V shed 5 bases and J shed 4 bases, with 12 bases lying between them. The CDR3 nucleotides read TGCGCCAGCAGGGGGACCGGGACCTATGGCTACACCTTC. Residues: CASRGTGTYGYTF.

This clone has a single count. The chain links TRBV4-1 to TRBJ1-4; D not resolved. The V gene's germline CDR1 is MGHRA and CDR2 YSYEKL. The germline V and J ends were trimmed by 0 bases and 0 bases, with 14 bases remaining between them. CDR3 length equals 18 residues. The DNA of the CDR3 is TGCGCCAGCAGCCAAGATATCACGGGAGGATCAACTAATGAAAAACTGTTTTTT. This encodes CASSQDITGGSTNEKLFF.

In regard to this clone: A junction end diverges from the germline sequence, so it may reflect a read error. V and J are TRBV29-1 and TRBJ2-2; weak D call: TRBD2 (5 bases). The germline CDR1 and CDR2 sequences are SQVTM and ANQGSEA. The CDR3 covers 13 residues. CDR3 DNA sequence: TGCAGCGTGGAAGAGGTGAGCGGCGGGGAGCTGTTTTTT. Translated, it gives CSVEEVSGGELFF.

The V gene is TRBV15, the J gene TRBJ1-4; D is uncertain. There are 17 residues in the CDR3. Germline-derived CDR1 and CDR2 are LNHNV and YYDKDF (reference sequence). Trimming took off 0 bases at V and 5 bases at J, with 16 bases between the two ends. The CDR3 coding sequence is TGTGCCACCAGCAGAGATGCTGTTCCCGATTTAAATGAAAAACTGTTTTTT. It is translated as CATSRDAVPDLNEKLFF.

V gene TRBV27 combines with J gene TRBJ2-2; D unclear. This CDR3 spans 9 amino acids. Germline V gene lookup returns CDR1 MNHEY and CDR2 SMNVEV (reference sequence). V shed 6 bases and J shed 7 bases, with 0 bases lying between them. The CDR3 loop reads CASSGELFF. CDR3 DNA sequence: TGTGCCAGCAGCGGGGAGCTGTTTTTT.

The sample holds one count of this clone. The gene calls are TRBV18 and TRBJ2-5, with D unclear. V was clipped by 5 bases and J by 5 bases, with 6 bases between them. The CDR3 contains 11 residues. Germline CDR1 is KGHSH and CDR2 is LQKENI. CDR3 loop: CASSSDETQYF. The CDR3 DNA sequence: TGTGCCAGCTCATCCGATGAGACCCAGTACTTC.

This clone has just one count. The V call is TRBV30, the J call TRBJ2-3, with D hard to call. The germline V gene has CDR1 GTSNPN and CDR2 SVGIG (reference sequence). V was trimmed by 4 bases and J by 3 bases, leaving 5 bases between them. The CDR3 sequence is 11 residues long. As DNA, the CDR3 is TGTGCCTGGACCGGGACAGATACGCAGTATTTT. It encodes CAWTGTDTQYF.

The chain uses TRBV7-6 and TRBJ2-7; 12 bases agree with TRBD2. There are 20 residues in the CDR3. Trimming removed 4 bases from V and 2 bases from J; junction bases left unmatched: 18. CDR1 is SGHVS and CDR2 is FNYEAQ in the germline V gene. CDR3 bases: TGTGCCAGCAGCTCCGGCCTAGGACTAGCGGGAACCCAAATACCCTACGAGCAGTACTTC. Amino acid sequence: CASSSGLGLAGTQIPYEQYF.

The chain couples TRBV5-1 to TRBJ2-3; tentatively, D is TRBD1 or TRBD2 (5 bases each). CDR1 SGHRS and CDR2 YFSETQ come from the germline V gene. This CDR3 comprises 15 residues. Trimming pared 0 bases from V and 11 bases from J, leaving 19 bases between. For the CDR3, the DNA is TGCGCCAGCAGCTTGGATACGGGGCAAGGCCTTAAGCAGTATTTT. It specifies CASSLDTGQGLKQYF.

This clone appeared a single time. This rearrangement joins TRBV14 to TRBJ2-5; 10 nucleotides align to TRBD1. Germline CDR1 reads SGHDN; CDR2 reads FVKESK. This CDR3 comprises 16 residues. V dropped 3 bases and J dropped 2; count of bases not matched to a gene: 6. The CDR3 protein is CASSQRTGGSQETQYF. The CDR3 region has the DNA TGTGCCAGCAGCCAGAGGACAGGGGGAAGTCAAGAGACCCAGTACTTC.

This rearrangement joins TRBV5-1 to TRBJ1-1; D is ambiguous. CDR3 length: 15 residues. Germline values: CDR1 SGHRS, CDR2 YFSETQ. V was shortened by 1 base and J by 5 bases, with 15 bases between the two germline ends. CDR3 coding DNA: TGCGCCAGCAGCTTGACCGACGTCTCGCGGACTGAAGCTTTCTTT. Protein: CASSLTDVSRTEAFF. The full variable domain, rest sourced from reference TRBV5-1 and TRBJ1-1, is KAGVTQTPRYLIKTRGQQVTLSCSPISGHRSVSWYQQTPGQGLQFLFEYFSETQRNKGNFPGRFSGRQFSNSRSEMNVSTLELGDSALYLCASSLTDVSRTEAFFGQGTRLTVV.

The chain recombines TRBV29-1 with TRBJ2-7; TRBD2 might be the D (6 bases). Trimming removed 4 bases at V and 3 bases at J, with 16 bases between. CDR1 SQVTM and CDR2 ANQGSEA come from the germline V gene. This CDR3 has 14 amino acids. CDR3 sequence reads: CSVAGAGKIYEQYF. CDR3 sequence (DNA): TGCAGCGTTGCCGGGGCGGGAAAGATCTACGAGCAGTACTTC.

V gene TRBV19 combines with J gene TRBJ1-6, with D possibly being TRBD1 (5 bases). Germline V gene sequence: CDR1 LNHDA, CDR2 SQIVND (reference sequence). The CDR3 runs 13 residues. Trimming left V 7 bases short and J 12 bases short, with 16 bases between. The chain's CDR3 is CASNRGLPGPLHF. The CDR3 DNA reads as TGTGCCAGTAACCGGGGACTGCCGGGACCCCTCCACTTT.

V and J are TRBV5-1 and TRBJ2-7; 11 nucleotides align to TRBD2. The CDR3 runs to 18 residues. V dropped 0 bases and J dropped 1; count of bases not matched to a gene: 9. Germline V gene sequence: CDR1 SGHRS, CDR2 YFSETQ. CDR3 coding DNA: TGCGCCAGCAGCTTGGGGGGACTAGCGGTGAGGAGGTCCTACGAGCAGTACTTC. It specifies CASSLGGLAVRRSYEQYF.

The chain joins TRBV30 to TRBJ2-7; no definite D call. Trimming stripped 2 bases from V and 7 bases from J, with 9 bases between. Germline-derived CDR1 and CDR2 are GTSNPN and SVGIG (reference sequence). The CDR3 has 11 residues. CDR3 nucleotide sequence: TGTGCCTGGAGTCCCGGGCCGGAGCAGTACTTC. Amino acid sequence: CAWSPGPEQYF.

The chain is built from TRBV19 and TRBJ2-2; maybe TRBD1 (6 bases). V was shortened by 1 base and J by 6 bases, with 9 bases between the two germline ends. The CDR3 contains 14 residues. Per the germline V gene, CDR1 is LNHDA and CDR2 is SQIVND (reference sequence). The CDR3 region is CASSIAEGAGELFF. As DNA, the CDR3 is TGTGCCAGTAGTATAGCCGAGGGGGCCGGGGAGCTGTTTTTT.

The V gene is TRBV7-2, the J gene TRBJ1-2; D unclear. In germline, CDR1 is SGHTA, CDR2 FQGNSA. V lost 1 base, J lost 6 bases, and 9 bases lay in between. CDR3 size: 13 residues. The CDR3 reads CASSLVVRDGYTF. In nucleotides, the CDR3 is TGTGCCAGCAGCTTAGTAGTCAGAGATGGCTACACCTTC. The complete variable domain, with remaining parts taken from reference TRBV7-2 and TRBJ1-2, reads GAGVSQSPSNKVTEKGKDVELRCDPISGHTALYWYRQSLGQGLEFLIYFQGNSAPDKSGLPSDRFSAERTGGSVSTLTIQRTQQEDSAVYLCASSLVVRDGYTFGSGTRLTVV.

This clone was seen once. The chain is built from TRBV19 and TRBJ2-5, with no clear D. Gene TRBJ2-7 matches the end of the DNA better, so the J call may be wrong. The CDR3 spans 15 residues. Germline CDR1 and CDR2: LNHDA and SQIVND (reference sequence). Here the CDR3 reads CASSIASTPGYEQYF. Here the CDR3 DNA reads TGTGCCAGTAGTATAGCGTCCACTCCAGGTTACGAGCAGTACTTC.

This chain links TRBV11-2 with TRBJ1-1; D gene unclear. In germline, CDR1 is SGHAT, CDR2 FQNNGV. The CDR3 length is 10 residues. V dropped 3 bases and J dropped 11 bases, with 7 bases sitting between them. CDR3 amino acids: CASSLVGAFF. The CDR3 DNA is TGTGCCAGCAGCTTGGTCGGGGCTTTCTTT.

The rearrangement uses TRBV19 and TRBJ2-4; perhaps D is TRBD1 or TRBD2 (5 bases each). The V gene lost 5 bases and the J gene lost 6 bases, with 11 bases spanning the gap. Per the germline V gene, CDR1 is LNHDA and CDR2 is SQIVND (reference sequence). This CDR3 comprises 13 residues. The CDR3 DNA reads as TGTGCCAGTAGTTCCCCAGGGAGAAACATTCAGTACTTC. Translating gives CASSSPGRNIQYF.

V usage is TRBV27 and J usage is TRBJ1-5; possible D gene TRBD1, 5 bases. Trimming shortened V by 2 bases and J by 11 bases, and 16 bases separated the two germline ends. CDR1 and CDR2 (germline): MNHEY, SMNVEV (reference sequence). CDR3 length equals 14 residues. The CDR3 is CASSLVGGGLAQHF. CDR3 bases: TGTGCCAGCAGTTTAGTGGGGGGTGGTCTGGCCCAGCATTTT.

J is TRBJ2-3 and V is TRBV5-4; no clear D. V lost 2 bases, J lost 6 bases, and 7 bases lay in between. The CDR3 is 12 residues long. Germline CDR1 reads SGHNT; CDR2 reads YYREEE (reference sequence). CDR3: CASSLEVDTQYF. DNA for the CDR3: TGTGCCAGCAGCTTAGAGGTGGATACGCAGTATTTT.

This chain joins TRBV5-4 and TRBJ2-1, with 10 bases identical to TRBD2. V lost 0 bases and J lost 4; bases outside the gene matches: 4. CDR3 length equals 16 residues. CDR1 SGHNT and CDR2 YYREEE come from the germline V gene (reference sequence). In DNA form, the CDR3 reads TGTGCCAGCAGCTTGGGGGGAGCGGGAGGGTACAATGAGCAGTTCTTC. This codes for CASSLGGAGGYNEQFF.

This chain uses TRBV11-2 with TRBJ1-3; D might be TRBD1 (6 bases). The CDR3 consists of 15 residues. V lost 4 bases and J lost 2, with 12 bases in between. Germline CDR1 SGHAT, CDR2 FQNNGV. This CDR3 is CASSYGTGTGNTIYF. As DNA, the CDR3 is TGTGCCAGCAGCTACGGCACAGGGACTGGAAACACCATATATTTT.

The rearrangement joins TRBV28 to TRBJ2-5, with TRBD1 as a possible D gene (6 bases). V gave up 5 bases and J gave up 10 bases, with 23 bases separating them. CDR3 length: 15 amino acids. Germline CDR1 MDHEN, CDR2 SYDVKM. CDR3 in amino acids: CASSPAGSGEEDQYF. CDR3 nucleotide sequence: TGTGCCAGCAGTCCTGCGGGCTCAGGGGAAGAGGACCAGTACTTC. The variable domain in full, with the rest retrieved from reference TRBV28 and TRBJ2-5, is DVKVTQSSRYLVKRTGEKVFLECVQDMDHENMFWYRQDPGLGLRLIYFSYDVKMKEKGDIPEGYSVSREKKERFSLILESASTNQTSMYLCASSPAGSGEEDQYFGPGTRLLVL.

This chain uses TRBV14 with TRBJ2-1; no definite D call. V lost 0 bases to trimming and J lost 0 bases, with 21 bases between them. The CDR3 length is 20 residues. Germline CDR1 SGHDN, CDR2 FVKESK. CDR3 nucleotides: TGTGCCAGCAGCCAAGAATCTCCCCGGTATTCTACGGGCTCCTACAATGAGCAGTTCTTC. Protein sequence: CASSQESPRYSTGSYNEQFF.